This section outlines one T cell receptor beta chain sequence together with its context. Its antigen is not known. The data belong to a study of T cell responses to AZD1222 COVID-19 vaccine. Study-wide results and limits: Variant regions that are unmutated are reportedly the target of nearly half of spike-specific TCRs. Among the donors, most were white British and more were female, and clonal diversity was possibly underestimated. It was only a handful of AZD1222 recipients who were seropositive at baseline. CD4 TCRs linked to vaccination spanned spike, dominating at 160-218 and 743-854.

V was clipped by 2 bases and J by 5 bases; unmatched bases: 4. Germline CDR1 reads SGHRS; CDR2 reads YFSETQ. There are 15 residues in the CDR3. The assay was immunoSEQ multiplex PCR, and TCRdb's table has in-frame clones only and misses some. This table holds more than 90,000 clones, 75% to 90% found once. The chain couples TRBV5-1 to TRBJ2-1; TRBD2 aligns across 10 bases. The origin of this receptor is an adult who received the AZD1222 COVID-19 vaccine. The sequencing used peripheral blood, collected 28 days after the second AZD1222 dose. CDR3 in DNA: TGCGCCAGCAGCTTCGTAACTAGCGGGGACAATGAGCAGTTCTTC. Translation: CASSFVTSGDNEQFF.